These 8 T cell receptor beta chains were all obtained from the same sample, sequenced in a study of T cell responses to AZD1222 COVID-19 vaccine. Clones were sequenced by immunoSEQ multiplex PCR, and TCRdb holds only the in-frame ones, with some missing. There are about 140,000 clones in the sample; around 92% occur only once, and approximately 3% lies in the top ten. Specimen: peripheral blood, collected on day 0 of AZD1222 vaccination. All receptors derive from an adult in good health.

The rearrangement uses TRBV7-3 and TRBJ2-1; TRBD2 matches 12 bases. CDR1 SGHTA and CDR2 FQGTGA come from the germline V gene. The CDR3 consists of 19 residues. V was pared by 1 base and J by 2 bases, with 9 bases of the junction left unmatched. The CDR3 loop reads CASSLSASGGALPYNEQFF. Here the CDR3 DNA reads TGTGCCAGCAGCTTAAGCGCTAGCGGGGGGGCTCTTCCCTACAATGAGCAGTTCTTC.

The CDR3 nucleotides read TGTGCCAGCAGCCGTCAGGCCATGAACACTGAAGCTTTCTTT. Translating it yields CASSRQAMNTEAFF. The rearrangement links TRBV9 to TRBJ1-1; D remains ambiguous. This CDR3 region has 14 residues. V shed 4 bases and J shed 0 bases, with 10 bases lying between them. Per germline, CDR1 SGDLS and CDR2 YYNGEE.

With respect to this clone: The sample contains more than one DNA sequence encoding this CDR3. V gene TRBV28 combines with J gene TRBJ1-5, with no clear D. Germline-derived CDR1 and CDR2 are MDHEN and SYDVKM. The CDR3 loop spans 14 amino acids. V lost 3 bases and J 5 bases, leaving 11 bases between the germline ends. The CDR3 DNA follows: TGTGCCAGCAGTTTGGGATCTGGCGATCAGCCCCAGCATTTT. Its translation is CASSLGSGDQPQHF. Full variable domain (remainder filled in from reference TRBV28 and TRBJ1-5): DVKVTQSSRYLVKRTGEKVFLECVQDMDHENMFWYRQDPGLGLRLIYFSYDVKMKEKGDIPEGYSVSREKKERFSLILESASTNQTSMYLCASSLGSGDQPQHFGDGTRLSIL.

This chain joins TRBV6-5 and TRBJ2-7; TRBD1 agrees at 11 bases. The trim removed 3 bases at V and 5 bases at J, leaving 9 bases unmatched. The length of the CDR3 is 16 residues. CDR1 and CDR2 (germline): MNHEY, SVGAGI. For the CDR3, the DNA is TGTGCCAGCAGTTATGACGGGACAGGGGGAAATGACGAGCAGTACTTC. It yields the protein CASSYDGTGGNDEQYF.

The V call is TRBV5-1, the J call TRBJ1-1, with D tentatively TRBD1 (5 bases). The CDR3 is made up of 13 amino acids. V lost 6 bases to trimming and J lost 4 bases, with 13 bases between them. Germline CDR1 is SGHRS and CDR2 is YFSETQ. The CDR3 region is CASTKGEGTEAFF. The CDR3 nucleotides are TGCGCCAGCACCAAAGGGGAGGGCACTGAAGCTTTCTTT. Combining the CDR3 with reference TRBV5-1 and TRBJ1-1 gives the whole variable domain KAGVTQTPRYLIKTRGQQVTLSCSPISGHRSVSWYQQTPGQGLQFLFEYFSETQRNKGNFPGRFSGRQFSNSRSEMNVSTLELGDSALYLCASTKGEGTEAFFGQGTRLTVV.

V is TRBV30 and J is TRBJ2-1, with a possible D match to TRBD1 (5 bases). This CDR3 has 16 amino acids. The germline V and J ends were trimmed by 0 bases and 10 bases, with 22 bases remaining between them. The germline CDR1 and CDR2 sequences are GTSNPN and SVGIG (reference sequence). CDR3 protein: CAWSVRGPLYNVEQFF. CDR3 DNA sequence: TGTGCCTGGAGTGTAAGGGGCCCTCTGTACAATGTGGAGCAGTTCTTC.

V is TRBV27 and J is TRBJ2-7; D is possibly TRBD1 (5 bases). V was shortened by 6 bases and J by 2 bases, with 14 bases between the two germline ends. CDR3 length: 14 amino acids. Germline-derived CDR1 and CDR2 are MNHEY and SMNVEV (reference sequence). The CDR3 nucleotides are TGTGCCAGCAGACTCCAGGGAAATACCTACGAGCAGTACTTC. This sequence encodes CASRLQGNTYEQYF.

The V gene is TRBV7-6, the J gene TRBJ1-3; D possibly corresponds to TRBD1 (5 bases). Germline lookup yields CDR1 SGHVS and CDR2 FNYEAQ. Trimming stripped 4 bases from V and 1 base from J, with 11 bases between. This CDR3 has 15 residues. The CDR3: CASSSGGFSGNTIYF. The CDR3 DNA reads TGTGCCAGCAGCTCGGGGGGATTTTCTGGAAACACCATATATTTT.